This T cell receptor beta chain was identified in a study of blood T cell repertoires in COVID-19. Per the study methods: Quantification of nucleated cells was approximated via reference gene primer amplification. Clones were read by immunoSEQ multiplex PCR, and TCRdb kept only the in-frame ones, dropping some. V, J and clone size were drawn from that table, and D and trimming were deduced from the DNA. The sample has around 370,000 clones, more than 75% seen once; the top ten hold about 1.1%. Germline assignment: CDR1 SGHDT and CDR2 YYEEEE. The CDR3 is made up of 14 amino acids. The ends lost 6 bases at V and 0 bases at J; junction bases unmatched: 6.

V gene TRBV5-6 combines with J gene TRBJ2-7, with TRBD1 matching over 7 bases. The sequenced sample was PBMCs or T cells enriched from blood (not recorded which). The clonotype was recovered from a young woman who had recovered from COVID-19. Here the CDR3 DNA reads TGTGCCAGCAAACCGACAGGGAGCTCCTACGAGCAGTACTTC. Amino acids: CASKPTGSSYEQYF.